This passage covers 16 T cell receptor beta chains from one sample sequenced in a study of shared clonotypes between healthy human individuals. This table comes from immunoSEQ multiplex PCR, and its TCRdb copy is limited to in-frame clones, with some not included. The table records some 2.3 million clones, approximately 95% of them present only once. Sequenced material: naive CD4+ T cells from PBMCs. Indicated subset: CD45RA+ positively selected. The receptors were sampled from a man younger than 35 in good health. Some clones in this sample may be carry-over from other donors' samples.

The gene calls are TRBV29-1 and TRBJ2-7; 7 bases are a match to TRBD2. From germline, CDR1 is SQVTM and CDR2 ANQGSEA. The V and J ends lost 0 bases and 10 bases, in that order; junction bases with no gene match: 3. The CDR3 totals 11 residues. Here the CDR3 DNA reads TGCAGCGTTGAAGATCGGGGGGATCAGTACTTC. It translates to CSVEDRGDQYF.

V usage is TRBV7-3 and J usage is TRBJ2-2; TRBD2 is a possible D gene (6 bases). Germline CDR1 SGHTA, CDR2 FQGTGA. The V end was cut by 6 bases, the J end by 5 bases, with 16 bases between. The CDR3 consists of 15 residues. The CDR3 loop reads CASSPEGLVTGELFF. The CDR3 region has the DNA TGTGCCAGCAGTCCGGAGGGACTGGTGACCGGGGAGCTGTTTTTT.

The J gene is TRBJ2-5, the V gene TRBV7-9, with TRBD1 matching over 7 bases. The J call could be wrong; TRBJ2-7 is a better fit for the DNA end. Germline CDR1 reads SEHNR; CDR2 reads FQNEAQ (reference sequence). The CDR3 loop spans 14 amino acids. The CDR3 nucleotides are TGTGCCAGCAGGCCCAGACAGGGCCCCTACGAGCAGTACTTC. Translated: CASRPRQGPYEQYF.

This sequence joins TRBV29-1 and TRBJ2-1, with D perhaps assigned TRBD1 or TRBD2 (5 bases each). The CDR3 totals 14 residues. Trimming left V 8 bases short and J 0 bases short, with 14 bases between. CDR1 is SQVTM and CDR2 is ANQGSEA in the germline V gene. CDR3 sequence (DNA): TGCAGCTGGGGGAGCCATGGCTCCTACAATGAGCAGTTCTTC. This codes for CSWGSHGSYNEQFF.

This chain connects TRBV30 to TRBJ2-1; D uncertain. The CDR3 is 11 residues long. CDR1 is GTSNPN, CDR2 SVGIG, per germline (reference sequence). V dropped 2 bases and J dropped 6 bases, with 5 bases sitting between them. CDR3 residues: CAWSQRNEQFF. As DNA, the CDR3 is TGTGCCTGGAGTCAGCGCAATGAGCAGTTCTTC.

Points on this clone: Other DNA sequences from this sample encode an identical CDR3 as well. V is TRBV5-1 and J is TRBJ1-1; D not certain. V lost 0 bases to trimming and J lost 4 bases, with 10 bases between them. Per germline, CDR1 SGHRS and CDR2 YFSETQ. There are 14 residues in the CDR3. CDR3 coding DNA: TGCGCCAGCAGCTTGGGGGATCGGGGCACTGAAGCTTTCTTT. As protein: CASSLGDRGTEAFF.

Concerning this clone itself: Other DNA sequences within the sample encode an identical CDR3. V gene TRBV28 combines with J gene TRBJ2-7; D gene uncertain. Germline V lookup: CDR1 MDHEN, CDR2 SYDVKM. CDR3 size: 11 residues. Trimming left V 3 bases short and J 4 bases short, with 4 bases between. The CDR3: CASSFPYEQYF. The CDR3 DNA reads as TGTGCCAGCAGTTTCCCTTACGAGCAGTACTTC.

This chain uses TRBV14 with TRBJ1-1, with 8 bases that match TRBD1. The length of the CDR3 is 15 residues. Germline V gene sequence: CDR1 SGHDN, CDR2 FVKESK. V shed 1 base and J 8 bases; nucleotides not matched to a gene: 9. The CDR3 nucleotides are TGTGCCAGCAGCCAAGGGACCCCCAGGGGGCAGGAAGCTTTCTTT. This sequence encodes CASSQGTPRGQEAFF.

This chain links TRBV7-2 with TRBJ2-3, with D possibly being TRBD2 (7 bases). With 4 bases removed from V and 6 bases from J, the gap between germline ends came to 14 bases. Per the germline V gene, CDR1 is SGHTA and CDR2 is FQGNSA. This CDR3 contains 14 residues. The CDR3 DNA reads TGTGCCAGCAGCTCCATGGGGGGGCCCGATACGCAGTATTTT. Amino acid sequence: CASSSMGGPDTQYF.

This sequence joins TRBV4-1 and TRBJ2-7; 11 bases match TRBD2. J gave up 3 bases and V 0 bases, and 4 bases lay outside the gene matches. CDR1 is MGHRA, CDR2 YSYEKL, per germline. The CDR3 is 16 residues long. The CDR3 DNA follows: TGCGCCAGCAGCCAAGATTCGGGACTAGCGGACTACGAGCAGTACTTC. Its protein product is CASSQDSGLADYEQYF.

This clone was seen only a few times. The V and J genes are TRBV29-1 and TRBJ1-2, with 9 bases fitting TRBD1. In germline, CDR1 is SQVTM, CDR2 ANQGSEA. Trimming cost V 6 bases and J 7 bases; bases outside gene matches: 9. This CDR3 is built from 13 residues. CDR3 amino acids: CSVDSTGGPGYTF. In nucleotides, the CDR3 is TGCAGCGTAGACTCGACAGGGGGACCTGGCTACACCTTC.

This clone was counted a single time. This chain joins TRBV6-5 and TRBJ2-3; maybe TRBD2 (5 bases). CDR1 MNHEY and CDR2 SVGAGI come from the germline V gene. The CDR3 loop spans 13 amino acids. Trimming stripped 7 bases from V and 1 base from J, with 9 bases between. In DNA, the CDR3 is TGTGCCAGCATGAGTAGCGGCACAGATACGCAGTATTTT. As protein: CASMSSGTDTQYF.

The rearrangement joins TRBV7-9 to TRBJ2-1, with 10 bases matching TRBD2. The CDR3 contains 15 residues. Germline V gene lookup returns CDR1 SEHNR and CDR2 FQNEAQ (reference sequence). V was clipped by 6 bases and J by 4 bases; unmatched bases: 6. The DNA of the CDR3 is TGTGCCAGCAGACCAGCGGGAGGGATTTACAATGAGCAGTTCTTC. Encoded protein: CASRPAGGIYNEQFF.

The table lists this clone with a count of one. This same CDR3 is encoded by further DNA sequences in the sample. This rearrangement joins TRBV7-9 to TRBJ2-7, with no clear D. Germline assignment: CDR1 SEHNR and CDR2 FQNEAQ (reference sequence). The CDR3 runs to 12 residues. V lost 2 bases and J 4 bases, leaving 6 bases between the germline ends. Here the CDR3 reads CASSLTGYEQYF. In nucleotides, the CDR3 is TGTGCCAGCAGCTTAACCGGGTACGAGCAGTACTTC.

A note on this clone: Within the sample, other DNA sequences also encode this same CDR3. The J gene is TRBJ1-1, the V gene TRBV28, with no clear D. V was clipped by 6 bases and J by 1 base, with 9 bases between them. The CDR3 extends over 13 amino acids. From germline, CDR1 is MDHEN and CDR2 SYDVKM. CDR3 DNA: TGTGCCAGCAGCCAGACGGGGAACACTGAAGCTTTCTTT. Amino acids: CASSQTGNTEAFF.

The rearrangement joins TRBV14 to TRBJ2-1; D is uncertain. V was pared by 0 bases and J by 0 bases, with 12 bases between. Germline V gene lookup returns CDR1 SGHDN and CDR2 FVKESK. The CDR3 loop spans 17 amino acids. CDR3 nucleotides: TGTGCCAGCAGCCAAGATTCGCGGCGCAGCTCCTACAATGAGCAGTTCTTC. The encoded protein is CASSQDSRRSSYNEQFF.